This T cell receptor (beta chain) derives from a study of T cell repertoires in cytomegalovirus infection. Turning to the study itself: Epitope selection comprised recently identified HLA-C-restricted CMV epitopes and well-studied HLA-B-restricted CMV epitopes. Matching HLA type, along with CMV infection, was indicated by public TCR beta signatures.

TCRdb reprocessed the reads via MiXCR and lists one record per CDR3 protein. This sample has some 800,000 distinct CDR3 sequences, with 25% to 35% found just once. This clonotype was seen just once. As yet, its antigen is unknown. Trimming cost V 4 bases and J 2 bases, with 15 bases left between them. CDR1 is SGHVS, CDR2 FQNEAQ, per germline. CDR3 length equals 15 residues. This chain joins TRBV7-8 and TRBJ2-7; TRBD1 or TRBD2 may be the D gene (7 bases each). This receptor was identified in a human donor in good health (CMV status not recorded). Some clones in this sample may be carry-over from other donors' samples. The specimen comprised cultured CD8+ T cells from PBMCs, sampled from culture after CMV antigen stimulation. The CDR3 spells CASSSRDSGAYEQYF. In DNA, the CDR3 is TGTGCCAGCAGCTCCCGGGACAGCGGGGCCTACGAGCAGTACTTC.